This T cell receptor (beta chain) appears in the sequencing data of a study of cytomegalovirus exposure and HLA in healthy donors. The study's findings and limits: Another analysis was done later, and it associated roughly 15,000 TCR beta sequences with HLA alleles at 0.05 false discovery rate.

This CDR3 spans 14 amino acids. Trimming shortened V by 4 bases and J by 6 bases, and 18 bases separated the two germline ends. The germline CDR1 and CDR2 sequences are GTSNPN and SVGIG (reference sequence). The PCR ran on 60 Vbeta and 13 Jbeta primers. The table came from immunoSEQ multiplex PCR; TCRdb's copy has only in-frame clones and leaves some out. Among some 130,000 clones listed, around 80% were seen once. This clone has just a few counts. The antigen is unknown. The chain joins TRBV30 to TRBJ1-2; D gene uncertain. The sequence came from a young man in good health and CMV-seronegative. Sequences were obtained from PBMCs. CDR3 DNA: TGTGCCTGGACCGGAGGTGGGTTAGGCGATGGCTACACCTTC. Protein: CAWTGGGLGDGYTF. The entire variable domain, with the rest obtained from reference TRBV30 and TRBJ1-2, is as follows: SQTIHQWPATLVQPVGSPLSLECTVEGTSNPNLYWYRQAAGRGLQLLFYSVGIGQISSEVPQNLSASRPQDRQFILSSKKLLLSDSGFYLCAWTGGGLGDGYTFGSGTRLTVV.